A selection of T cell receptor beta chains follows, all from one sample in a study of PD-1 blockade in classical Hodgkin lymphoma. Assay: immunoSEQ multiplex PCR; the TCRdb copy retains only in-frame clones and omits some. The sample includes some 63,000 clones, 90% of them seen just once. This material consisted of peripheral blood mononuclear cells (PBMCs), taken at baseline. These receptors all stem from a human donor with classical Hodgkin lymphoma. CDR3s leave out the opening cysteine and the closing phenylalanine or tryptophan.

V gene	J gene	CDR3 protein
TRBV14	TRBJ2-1	ASSIGVFEQF
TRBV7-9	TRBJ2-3	ASSPGITDTQY
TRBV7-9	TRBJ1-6	ASSLLGWGPLH
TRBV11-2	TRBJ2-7	ASSLITGYEQY
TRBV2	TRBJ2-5	ASMAIQETQY
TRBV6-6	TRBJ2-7	ASRGAGTYEQY
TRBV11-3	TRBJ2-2	ASSFTGAAGELF
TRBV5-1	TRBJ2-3	ASSLGTGVDTQY
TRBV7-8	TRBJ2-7	ASSPGLAAVGEQY
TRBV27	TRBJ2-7	ASSLSPGTSGGYEQY
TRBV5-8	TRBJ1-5	ASSPERLGPQH
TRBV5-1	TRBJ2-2	ASSLVSGRALKGNTGELF
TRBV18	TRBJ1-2	ASSSTGGDNYGYT
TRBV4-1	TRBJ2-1	ASSQATGGAYNEQF
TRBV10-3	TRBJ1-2	AISVAGEANYGYT
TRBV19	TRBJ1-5	ASSRRENQPQH
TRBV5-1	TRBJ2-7	ASSWGGLAYEQY
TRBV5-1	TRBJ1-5	ASSLDSGSDQPQH
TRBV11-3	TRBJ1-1	ASSADRGTEAF
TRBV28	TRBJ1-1	ASSLTKAEAF
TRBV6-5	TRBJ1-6	ASSYRADNSPLH
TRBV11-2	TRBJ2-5	ASSLVDPWGGETQY
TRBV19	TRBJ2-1	ASASLATSSYNEQF
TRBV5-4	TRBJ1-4	ASSFGAGTGNEKLF
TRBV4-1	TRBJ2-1	ASSHPTRLAGGVEQF
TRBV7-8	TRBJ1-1	ASSLEGVVTEAF
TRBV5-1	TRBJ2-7	ASSGGLDHYEQY
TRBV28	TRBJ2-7	ASSFPGQSYEQY
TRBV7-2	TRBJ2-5	ASSLEPSGGAGTQY
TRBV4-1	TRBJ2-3	ASSQDARTDTQY